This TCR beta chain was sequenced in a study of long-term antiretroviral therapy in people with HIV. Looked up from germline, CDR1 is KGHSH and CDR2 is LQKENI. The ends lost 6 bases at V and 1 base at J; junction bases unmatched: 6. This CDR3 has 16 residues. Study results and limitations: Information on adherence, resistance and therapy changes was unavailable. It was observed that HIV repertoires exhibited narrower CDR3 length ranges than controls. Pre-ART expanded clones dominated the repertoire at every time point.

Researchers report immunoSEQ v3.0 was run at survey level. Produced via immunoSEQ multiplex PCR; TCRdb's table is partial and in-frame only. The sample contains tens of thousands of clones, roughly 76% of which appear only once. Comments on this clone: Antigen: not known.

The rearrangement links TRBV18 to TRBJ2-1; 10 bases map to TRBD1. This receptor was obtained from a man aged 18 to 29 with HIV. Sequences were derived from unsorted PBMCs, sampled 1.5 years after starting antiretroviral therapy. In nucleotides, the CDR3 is TGTGCCAGCTCCCTTAGACAGGGGGCTTCCTACAATGAGCAGTTCTTC. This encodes CASSLRQGASYNEQFF.